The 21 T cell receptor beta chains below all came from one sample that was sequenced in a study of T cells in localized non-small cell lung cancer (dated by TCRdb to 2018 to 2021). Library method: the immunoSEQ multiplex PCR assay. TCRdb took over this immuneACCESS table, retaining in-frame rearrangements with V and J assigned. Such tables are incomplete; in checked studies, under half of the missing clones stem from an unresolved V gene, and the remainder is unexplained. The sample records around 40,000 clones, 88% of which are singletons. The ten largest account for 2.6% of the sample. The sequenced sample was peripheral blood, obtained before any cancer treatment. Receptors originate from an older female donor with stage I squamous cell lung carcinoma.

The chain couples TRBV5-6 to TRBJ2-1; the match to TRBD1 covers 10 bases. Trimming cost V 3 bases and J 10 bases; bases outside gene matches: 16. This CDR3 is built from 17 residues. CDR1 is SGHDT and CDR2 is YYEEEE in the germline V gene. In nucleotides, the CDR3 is TGTGCCAGCAGCTCTTCACCGGGGACAGGGGCAAATTTAGAGCAGTTCTTC. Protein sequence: CASSSSPGTGANLEQFF.

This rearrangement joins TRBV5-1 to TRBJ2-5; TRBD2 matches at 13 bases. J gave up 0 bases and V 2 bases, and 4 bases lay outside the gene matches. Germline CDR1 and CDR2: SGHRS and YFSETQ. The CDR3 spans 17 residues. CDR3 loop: CASSFGTSGAHQETQYF. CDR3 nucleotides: TGCGCCAGCAGCTTTGGGACTAGCGGGGCCCACCAAGAGACCCAGTACTTC. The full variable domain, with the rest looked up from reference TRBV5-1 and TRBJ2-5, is KAGVTQTPRYLIKTRGQQVTLSCSPISGHRSVSWYQQTPGQGLQFLFEYFSETQRNKGNFPGRFSGRQFSNSRSEMNVSTLELGDSALYLCASSFGTSGAHQETQYFGPGTRLLVL.

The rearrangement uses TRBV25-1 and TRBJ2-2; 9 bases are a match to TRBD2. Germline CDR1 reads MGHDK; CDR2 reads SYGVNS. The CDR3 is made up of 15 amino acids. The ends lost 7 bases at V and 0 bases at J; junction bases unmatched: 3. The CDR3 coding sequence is TGTGCCAGCATGCCTAGCGGGACGAACACCGGGGAGCTGTTTTTT. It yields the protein CASMPSGTNTGELFF.

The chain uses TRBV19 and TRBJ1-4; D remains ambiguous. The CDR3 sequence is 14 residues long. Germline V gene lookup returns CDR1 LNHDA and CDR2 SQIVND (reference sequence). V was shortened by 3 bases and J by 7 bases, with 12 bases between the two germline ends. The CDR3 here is CASSIANTGEKLFF. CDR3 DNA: TGTGCCAGTAGTATCGCGAATACGGGTGAAAAACTGTTTTTT.

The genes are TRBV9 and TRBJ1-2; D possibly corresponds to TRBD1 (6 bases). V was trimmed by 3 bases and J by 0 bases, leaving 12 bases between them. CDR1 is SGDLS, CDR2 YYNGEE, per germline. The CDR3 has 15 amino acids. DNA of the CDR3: TGTGCCAGCAGCGAAACAGGGATCTCTAACTATGGCTACACCTTC. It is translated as CASSETGISNYGYTF.

CDR3 loop: CASSHLVGTSGSNEQFF. The CDR3, as DNA: TGCGCCAGCAGCCACCTGGTCGGGACTAGCGGGAGCAATGAGCAGTTCTTC. The chain combines TRBV4-3 with TRBJ2-1; 14 bases agree with TRBD2. The CDR3 runs to 17 residues. V lost 3 bases and J lost 6; bases outside the gene matches: 7. CDR1 is LGHNA, CDR2 YSLEER, per germline.

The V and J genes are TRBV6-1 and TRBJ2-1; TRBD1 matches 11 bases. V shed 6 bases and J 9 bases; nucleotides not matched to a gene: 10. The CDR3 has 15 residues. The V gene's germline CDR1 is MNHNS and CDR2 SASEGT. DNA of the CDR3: TGTGCCAGCAGGGACCTGGACAGGGGGCGGGGTGAGCAGTTCTTC. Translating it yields CASRDLDRGRGEQFF.

CDR3 sequence: CASSSGFQPQHF. Here the CDR3 DNA reads TGTGCCAGCAGTTCGGGATTTCAGCCCCAGCATTTT. The rearrangement uses TRBV27 and TRBJ1-5; D is uncertain. The CDR3 runs 12 residues. Looked up from germline, CDR1 is MNHEY and CDR2 is SMNVEV (reference sequence). V was cut by 4 bases and J by 6 bases, with 7 bases left in between.

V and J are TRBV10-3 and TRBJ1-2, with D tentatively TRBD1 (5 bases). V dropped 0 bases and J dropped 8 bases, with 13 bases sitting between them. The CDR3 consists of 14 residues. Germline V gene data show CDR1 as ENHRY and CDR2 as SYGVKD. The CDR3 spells CAISESETGTGYTF. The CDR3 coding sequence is TGTGCCATCAGTGAGTCGGAAACGGGGACGGGCTACACCTTC.

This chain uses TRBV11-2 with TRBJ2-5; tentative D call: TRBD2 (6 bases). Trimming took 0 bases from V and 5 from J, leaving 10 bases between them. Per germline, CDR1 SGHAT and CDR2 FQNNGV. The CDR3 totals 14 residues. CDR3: CASSLETAGETQYF. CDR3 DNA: TGTGCCAGCAGCTTAGAGACGGCGGGGGAGACCCAGTACTTC.

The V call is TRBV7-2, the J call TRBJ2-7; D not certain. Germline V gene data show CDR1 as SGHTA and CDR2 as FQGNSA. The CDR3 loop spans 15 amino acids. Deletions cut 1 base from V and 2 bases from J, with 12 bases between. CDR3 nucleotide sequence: TGTGCCAGCAGCTTAGAAAGTTCCGGGCCCTACGAGCAGTACTTC. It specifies CASSLESSGPYEQYF.

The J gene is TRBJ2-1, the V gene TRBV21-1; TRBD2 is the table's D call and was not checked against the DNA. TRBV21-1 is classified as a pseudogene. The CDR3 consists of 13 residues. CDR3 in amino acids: CASSKGGRNEQFF. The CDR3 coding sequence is TGTGCCAGCAGCAAGGGCGGGAGAAATGAGCAGTTCTTC.

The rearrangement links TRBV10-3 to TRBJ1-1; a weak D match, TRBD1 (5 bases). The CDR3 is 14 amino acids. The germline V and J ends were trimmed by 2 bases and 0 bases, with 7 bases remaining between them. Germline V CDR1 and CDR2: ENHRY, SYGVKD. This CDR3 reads CAISERGMNTEAFF. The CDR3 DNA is TGTGCCATCAGTGAGCGGGGGATGAACACTGAAGCTTTCTTT.

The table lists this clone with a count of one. In DNA, the CDR3 is TGTGCCTGGAACGCCGCCGGGACAGCTGGAAACACCATATATTTT. Protein sequence: CAWNAAGTAGNTIYF. The gene calls are TRBV30 and TRBJ1-3, with 7 bases matching TRBD1. The germline CDR1 and CDR2 sequences are GTSNPN and SVGIG (reference sequence). The CDR3 sequence is 15 residues long. J was trimmed by 2 bases and V by 4 bases; bases with no gene match: 8.

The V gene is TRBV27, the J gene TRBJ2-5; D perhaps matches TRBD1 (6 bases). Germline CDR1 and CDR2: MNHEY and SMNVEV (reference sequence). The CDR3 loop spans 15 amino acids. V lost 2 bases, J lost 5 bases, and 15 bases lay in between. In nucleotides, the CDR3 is TGTGCCAGCAGTTTAGGGGCTGGGGGCTTTGAGACCCAGTACTTC. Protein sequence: CASSLGAGGFETQYF.

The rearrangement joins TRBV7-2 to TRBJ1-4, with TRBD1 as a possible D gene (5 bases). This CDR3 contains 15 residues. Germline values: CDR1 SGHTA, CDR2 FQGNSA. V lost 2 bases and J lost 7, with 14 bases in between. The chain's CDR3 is CASSLNGRVGEKLFF. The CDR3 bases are TGTGCCAGCAGCTTAAACGGCAGGGTTGGTGAAAAACTGTTTTTT.

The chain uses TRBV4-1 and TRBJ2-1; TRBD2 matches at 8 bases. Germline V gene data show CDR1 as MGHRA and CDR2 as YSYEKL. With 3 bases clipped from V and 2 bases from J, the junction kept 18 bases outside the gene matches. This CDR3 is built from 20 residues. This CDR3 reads CASSQPPRPSGRAAYNEQFF. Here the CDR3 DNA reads TGCGCCAGCAGCCAGCCCCCTAGGCCTAGCGGGCGAGCAGCCTACAATGAGCAGTTCTTC.

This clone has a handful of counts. CDR3 region: CASGGRWRIQYF. The CDR3 DNA sequence: TGTGCCAGCGGGGGACGGTGGAGGATTCAGTACTTC. This chain links TRBV6-5 with TRBJ2-4, with D perhaps assigned TRBD1 or TRBD2 (5 bases each). Germline CDR1 and CDR2: MNHEY and SVGAGI. V was pared by 8 bases and J by 10 bases, with 15 bases between. This CDR3 comprises 12 residues.

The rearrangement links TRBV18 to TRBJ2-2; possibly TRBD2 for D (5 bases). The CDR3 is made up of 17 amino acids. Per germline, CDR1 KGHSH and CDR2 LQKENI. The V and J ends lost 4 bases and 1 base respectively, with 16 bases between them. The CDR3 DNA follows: TGTGCCAGCTCACGATTGGCGGAGGCGATGAACACCGGGGAGCTGTTTTTT. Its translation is CASSRLAEAMNTGELFF. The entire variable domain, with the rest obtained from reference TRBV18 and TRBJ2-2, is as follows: NAGVMQNPRHLVRRRGQEARLRCSPMKGHSHVYWYRQLPEEGLKFMVYLQKENIIDESGMPKERFSAEFPKEGPSILRIQQVVRGDSAAYFCASSRLAEAMNTGELFFGEGSRLTVL.

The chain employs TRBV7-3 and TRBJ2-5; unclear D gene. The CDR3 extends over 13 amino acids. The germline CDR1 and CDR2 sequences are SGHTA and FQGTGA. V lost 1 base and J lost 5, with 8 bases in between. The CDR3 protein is CASSLNLGETQYF. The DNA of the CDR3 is TGTGCCAGCAGCTTAAACCTGGGGGAGACCCAGTACTTC.

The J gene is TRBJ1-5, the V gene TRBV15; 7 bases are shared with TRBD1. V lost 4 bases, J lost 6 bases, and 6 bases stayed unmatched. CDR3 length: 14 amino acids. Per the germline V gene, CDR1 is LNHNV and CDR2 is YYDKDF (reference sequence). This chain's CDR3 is CATSMDRLGQPQHF. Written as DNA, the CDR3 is TGTGCCACCAGCATGGACAGGCTAGGTCAGCCCCAGCATTTT.